This TCR beta chain was profiled in a study of identical twins. TCRdb re-analysed the 5' RACE reads in MiXCR, keeping a single row per CDR3 protein. This table has fewer than 250,000 distinct CDR3 sequences, less than 20% appearing once. These data also formed part of another study, on T cells expressing NK-cell markers. That report notes: Seven sequenced donors out of eight were HCMV-seropositive, one seronegative.

This receptor was identified in a woman under 30 in good health. Sequenced sample: CD8+ T cells sorted from blood.

CDR3 coding DNA: TGTGCCAGCAGACGGATCAGCAACAATGAGCAGTTCTTC. This translates into CASRRISNNEQFF. This chain uses TRBV7-9 with TRBJ2-1; D is unresolved. Germline V lookup: CDR1 SEHNR, CDR2 FQNEAQ (reference sequence). V was cut by 6 bases and J by 5 bases, with 11 bases left in between. The CDR3 is 13 residues long. The full variable domain, rest sourced from reference TRBV7-9 and TRBJ2-1, is DTGVSQNPRHKITKRGQNVTFRCDPISEHNRLYWYRQTLGQGPEFLTYFQNEAQLEKSRLLSDRFSAERPKGSFSTLEIQRTEQGDSAMYLCASRRISNNEQFFGPGTRLTVL.